These T cell receptor beta chains were read from a single sample in a study of blood T cell repertoires in COVID-19. TCRdb's copy holds only in-frame clones and misses some; the assay was immunoSEQ multiplex PCR. This table has 60,000 or so clones, 78% appearing once. Sequenced material: peripheral blood. The source of these receptors is a human donor in a cohort sampled during active COVID-19. Each CDR3 is given with its conserved first and last residue. The D gene is left open where the match is weak. Rows may omit the clone size; those that give it use once, few, many or a size class.

clone_size: once
d_call: TRBD1
j_call: TRBJ1-2
v_call: TRBV29-1
cdr3_aa: CSVGGQGSLNYGYTF
cdr3_nt: TGCAGCGTTGGTGGACAGGGATCCCTTAACTATGGCTACACCTTC

clone_size: .
d_call: .
j_call: TRBJ2-7
v_call: TRBV7-9
cdr3_aa: CASSSGHFYEQYF
cdr3_nt: TGTGCCAGCAGCTCCGGACACTTCTACGAGCAGTACTTC

clone_size: .
d_call: TRBD2
j_call: TRBJ2-7
v_call: TRBV5-4
cdr3_aa: CASSLPRGGKQYF
cdr3_nt: TGTGCCAGCAGCTTGCCCCGGGGGGGCAAGCAGTACTTC

clone_size: .
d_call: .
j_call: TRBJ2-7
v_call: TRBV5-1
cdr3_aa: CASSLGRGGTVYEQYF
cdr3_nt: TGCGCCAGCAGCTTGGGCCGGGGCGGGACAGTCTACGAGCAGTACTTC

clone_size: once
d_call: .
j_call: TRBJ2-1
v_call: TRBV2
cdr3_aa: CASSVSVNNEQFF
cdr3_nt: TGTGCCAGCAGTGTCTCAGTTAACAATGAGCAGTTCTTC

clone_size: .
d_call: .
j_call: TRBJ2-7
v_call: TRBV2
cdr3_aa: CASSADQGRVYEQYF
cdr3_nt: TGTGCCAGCAGTGCCGACCAGGGTAGGGTCTACGAGCAGTACTTC

clone_size: .
d_call: .
j_call: TRBJ2-7
v_call: TRBV7-2
cdr3_aa: CASSHTGIEQYF
cdr3_nt: TGTGCCAGCAGCCACACAGGGATTGAGCAGTACTTC

clone_size: .
d_call: .
j_call: TRBJ1-1
v_call: TRBV10-3
cdr3_aa: CAISDPGHRNTEAFF
cdr3_nt: TGTGCCATCAGTGATCCGGGACACCGGAACACTGAAGCTTTCTTT

clone_size: .
d_call: .
j_call: TRBJ2-5
v_call: TRBV4-2
cdr3_aa: CASSQTGTLETQYF
cdr3_nt: TGTGCCAGCAGCCAAACCGGGACATTGGAGACCCAGTACTTC

clone_size: .
d_call: .
j_call: TRBJ2-7
v_call: TRBV12-3/TRBV12-4
cdr3_aa: CASSFSGAYEQYF
cdr3_nt: TGTGCCAGCAGTTTTTCGGGGGCCTACGAGCAGTACTTC

clone_size: .
d_call: .
j_call: TRBJ2-7
v_call: TRBV7-9
cdr3_aa: CASSRVEAYEQYF
cdr3_nt: TGTGCCAGCAGCCGGGTCGAGGCCTACGAGCAGTACTTC

clone_size: .
d_call: TRBD2
j_call: TRBJ2-7
v_call: TRBV13
cdr3_aa: CASSARGSGSFYEQYF
cdr3_nt: TGTGCCAGCAGCGCTCGCGGGAGCGGGAGCTTCTACGAGCAGTACTTC

clone_size: .
d_call: .
j_call: TRBJ1-5
v_call: TRBV7-2
cdr3_aa: CASSLRGGSGVQPQHF
cdr3_nt: TGTGCCAGCAGCTTGAGGGGGGGGAGTGGGGTCCAGCCCCAGCATTTT

clone_size: .
d_call: .
j_call: TRBJ1-1
v_call: TRBV18
cdr3_aa: CASSTGRGKNTEAFF
cdr3_nt: TGTGCCAGCTCAACCGGCAGGGGTAAGAACACTGAAGCTTTCTTT

clone_size: .
d_call: .
j_call: TRBJ1-3
v_call: TRBV1
cdr3_aa: CTSSQVAKAPHGGNTIYF
cdr3_nt: TGCACCAGCAGCCAAGTAGCTAAGGCACCTCACGGTGGAAACACCATATATTTT

clone_size: once
d_call: TRBD1
j_call: TRBJ1-1
v_call: TRBV10-3
cdr3_aa: CAISGGQGNTEAFF
cdr3_nt: TGTGCCATCAGTGGGGGACAGGGGAACACTGAAGCTTTCTTT

clone_size: .
d_call: TRBD1
j_call: TRBJ2-7
v_call: TRBV13
cdr3_aa: CASSYGQGYEQYF
cdr3_nt: TGTGCCAGCAGCTATGGACAGGGTTACGAGCAGTACTTC

clone_size: once
d_call: TRBD1
j_call: TRBJ2-7
v_call: TRBV5-1
cdr3_aa: CASSPFGTGGQAEQYF
cdr3_nt: TGCGCCAGCAGTCCCTTCGGCACAGGGGGACAGGCCGAGCAGTACTTC